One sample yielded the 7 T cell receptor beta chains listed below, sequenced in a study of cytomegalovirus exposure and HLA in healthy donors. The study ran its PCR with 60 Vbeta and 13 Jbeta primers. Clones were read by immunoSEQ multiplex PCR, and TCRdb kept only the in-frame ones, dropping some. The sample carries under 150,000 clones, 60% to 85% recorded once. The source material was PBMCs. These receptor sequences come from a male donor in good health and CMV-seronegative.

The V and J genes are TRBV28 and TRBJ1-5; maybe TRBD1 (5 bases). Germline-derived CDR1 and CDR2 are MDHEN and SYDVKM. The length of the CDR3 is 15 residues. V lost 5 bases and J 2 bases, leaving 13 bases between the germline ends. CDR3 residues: CASSLLGEGNQPQHF. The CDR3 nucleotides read TGTGCCAGCAGTCTCCTAGGGGAGGGCAATCAGCCCCAGCATTTT.

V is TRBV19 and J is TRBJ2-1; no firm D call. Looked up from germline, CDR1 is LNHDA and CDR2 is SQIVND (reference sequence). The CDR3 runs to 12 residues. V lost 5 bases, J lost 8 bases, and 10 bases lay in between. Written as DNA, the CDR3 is TGTGCCAGTAGTGTACAGCTCTATGAGCAGTTCTTC. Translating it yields CASSVQLYEQFF.

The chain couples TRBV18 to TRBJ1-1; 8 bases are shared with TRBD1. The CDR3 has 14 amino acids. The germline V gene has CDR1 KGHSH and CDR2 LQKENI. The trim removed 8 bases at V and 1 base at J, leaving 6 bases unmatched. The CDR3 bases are TGTGCCAGCATACGGACAGGGCCGAACACTGAAGCTTTCTTT. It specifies CASIRTGPNTEAFF.

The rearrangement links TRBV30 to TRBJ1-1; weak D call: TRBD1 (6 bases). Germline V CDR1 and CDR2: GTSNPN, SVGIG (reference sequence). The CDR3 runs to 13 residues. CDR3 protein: CARVYQGTTEAFF. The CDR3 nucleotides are TGTGCTCGCGTTTATCAGGGGACCACTGAAGCTTTCTTT.

In nucleotides, the CDR3 is TGTGCCAGCGAAGGGGCCAGCGACGAGACCCAGTACTTC. This codes for CASEGASDETQYF. The rearrangement links TRBV2 to TRBJ2-5; D perhaps matches TRBD1 (5 bases). The CDR3 totals 13 residues. Trimming removed 8 bases at V and 5 bases at J, with 15 bases between. Germline CDR1 reads SNHLY; CDR2 reads FYNNEI.

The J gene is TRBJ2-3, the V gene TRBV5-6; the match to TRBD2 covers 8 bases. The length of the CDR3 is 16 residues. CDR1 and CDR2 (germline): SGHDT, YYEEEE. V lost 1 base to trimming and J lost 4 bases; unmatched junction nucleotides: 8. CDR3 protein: CASSLLSGGGADTQYF. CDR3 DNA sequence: TGTGCCAGCAGCTTGCTTTCGGGGGGGGGCGCAGATACGCAGTATTTT.

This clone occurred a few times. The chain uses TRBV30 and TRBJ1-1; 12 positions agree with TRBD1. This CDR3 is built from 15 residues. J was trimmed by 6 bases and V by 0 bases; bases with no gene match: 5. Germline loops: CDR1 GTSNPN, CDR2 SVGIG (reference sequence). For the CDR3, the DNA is TGTGCCTGGAGTGTGGGACAGGGGGCTTTCTCTGAAGCTTTCTTT. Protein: CAWSVGQGAFSEAFF.